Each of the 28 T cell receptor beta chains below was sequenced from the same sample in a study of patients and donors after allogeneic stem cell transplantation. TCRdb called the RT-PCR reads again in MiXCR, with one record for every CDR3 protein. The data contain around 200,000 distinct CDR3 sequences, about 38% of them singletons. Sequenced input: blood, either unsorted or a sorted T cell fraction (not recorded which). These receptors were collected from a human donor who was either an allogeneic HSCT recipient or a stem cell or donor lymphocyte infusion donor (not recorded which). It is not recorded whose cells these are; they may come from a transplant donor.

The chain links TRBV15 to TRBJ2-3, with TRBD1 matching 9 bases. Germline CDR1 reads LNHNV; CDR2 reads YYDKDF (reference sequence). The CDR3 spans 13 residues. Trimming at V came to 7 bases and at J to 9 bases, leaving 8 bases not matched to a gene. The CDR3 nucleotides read TGTGCCACCACAGGGACAGGGACATTAACGCAGTATTTT. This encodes CATTGTGTLTQYF.

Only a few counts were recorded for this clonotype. The CDR3 sequence is CASSLQGQGNTGELFF. The CDR3 DNA reads TGCGCCAGCAGCTTGCAGGGACAGGGGAACACCGGGGAGCTGTTTTTT. The chain couples TRBV5-1 to TRBJ2-2; 9 positions match TRBD1. Per germline, CDR1 SGHRS and CDR2 YFSETQ. J gave up 1 base and V 1 base, and 2 bases lay outside the gene matches. The CDR3 is made up of 16 amino acids.

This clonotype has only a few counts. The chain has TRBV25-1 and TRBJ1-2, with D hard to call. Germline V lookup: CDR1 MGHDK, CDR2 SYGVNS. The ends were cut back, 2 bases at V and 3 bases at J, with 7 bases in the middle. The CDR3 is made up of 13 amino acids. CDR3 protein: CASSEIGYYGYTF. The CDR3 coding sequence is TGTGCCAGCAGTGAAATCGGCTACTATGGCTACACCTTC.

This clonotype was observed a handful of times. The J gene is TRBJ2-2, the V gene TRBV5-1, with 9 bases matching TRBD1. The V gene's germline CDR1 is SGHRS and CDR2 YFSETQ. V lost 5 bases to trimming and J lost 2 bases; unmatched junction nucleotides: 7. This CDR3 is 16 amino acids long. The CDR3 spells CASRAQGQGNTGELFF. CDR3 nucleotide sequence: TGCGCCAGCAGGGCTCAGGGACAGGGTAACACCGGGGAGCTGTTTTTT.

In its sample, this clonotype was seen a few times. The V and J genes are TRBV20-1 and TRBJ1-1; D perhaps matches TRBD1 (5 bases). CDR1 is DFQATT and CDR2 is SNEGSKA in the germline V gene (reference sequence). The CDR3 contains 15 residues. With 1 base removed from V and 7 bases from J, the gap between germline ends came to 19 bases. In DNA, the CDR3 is TGCAGTGCTAGAGCGAGGCCTACAGGAATGGGTGAAGCTTTCTTT. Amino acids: CSARARPTGMGEAFF.

CDR3 loop: CATSRPYLWGRLNTEAFF. The CDR3, as DNA: TGTGCCACCAGCAGACCTTATCTCTGGGGGCGATTGAACACTGAAGCTTTCTTT. The V gene is TRBV15, the J gene TRBJ1-1; perhaps TRBD1 as D (6 bases). Germline V gene lookup returns CDR1 LNHNV and CDR2 YYDKDF (reference sequence). V lost 2 bases and J 0 bases, leaving 19 bases between the germline ends. This CDR3 region has 18 residues.

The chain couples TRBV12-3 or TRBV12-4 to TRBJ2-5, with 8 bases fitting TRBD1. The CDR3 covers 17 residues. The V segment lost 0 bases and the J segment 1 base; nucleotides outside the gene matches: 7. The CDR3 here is CASSLALGTGFQETQYF. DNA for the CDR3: TGTGCCAGCAGTTTAGCGCTGGGGACAGGATTCCAAGAGACCCAGTACTTC.

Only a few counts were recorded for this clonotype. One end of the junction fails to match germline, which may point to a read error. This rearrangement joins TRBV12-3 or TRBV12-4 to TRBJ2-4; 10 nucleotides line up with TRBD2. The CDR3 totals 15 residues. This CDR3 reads CASSLSGGARNIQYF. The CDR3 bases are TGTGCCAGCAGTTTGAGCGGGGGGGCCAGAAACATTCAGTACTTC.

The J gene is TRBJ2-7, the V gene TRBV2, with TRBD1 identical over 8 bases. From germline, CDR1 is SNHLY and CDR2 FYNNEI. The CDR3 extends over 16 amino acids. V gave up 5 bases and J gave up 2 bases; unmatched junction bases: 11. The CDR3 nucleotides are TGTGCCAGCAGTTTCCTCAGGGACAGGCCTACCTACGAGCAGTACTTC. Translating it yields CASSFLRDRPTYEQYF.

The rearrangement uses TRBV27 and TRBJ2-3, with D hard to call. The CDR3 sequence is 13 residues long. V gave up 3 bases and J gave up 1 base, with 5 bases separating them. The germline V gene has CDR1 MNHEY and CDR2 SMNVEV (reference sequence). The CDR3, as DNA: TGTGCCAGCAGTTTTCAGGGCACAGATACGCAGTATTTT. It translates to CASSFQGTDTQYF.

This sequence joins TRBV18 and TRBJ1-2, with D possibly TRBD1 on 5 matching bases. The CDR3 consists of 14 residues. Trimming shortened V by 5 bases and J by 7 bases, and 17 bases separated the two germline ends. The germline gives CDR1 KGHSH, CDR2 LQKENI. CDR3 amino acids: CASSSRKAGLGYTF. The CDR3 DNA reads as TGTGCCAGCTCAAGCCGGAAAGCGGGACTTGGCTACACCTTC.

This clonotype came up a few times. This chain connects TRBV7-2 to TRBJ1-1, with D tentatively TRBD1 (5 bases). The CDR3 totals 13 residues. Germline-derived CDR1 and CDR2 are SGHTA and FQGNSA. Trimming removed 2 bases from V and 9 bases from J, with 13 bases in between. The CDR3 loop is CASSLNGAAKAFF. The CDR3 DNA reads TGTGCCAGCAGCTTAAACGGGGCCGCAAAAGCTTTCTTT.

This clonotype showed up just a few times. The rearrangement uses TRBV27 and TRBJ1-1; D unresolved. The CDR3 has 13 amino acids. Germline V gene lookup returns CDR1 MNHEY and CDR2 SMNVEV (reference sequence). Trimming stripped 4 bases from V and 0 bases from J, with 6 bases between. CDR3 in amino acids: CASSSIMNTEAFF. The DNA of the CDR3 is TGTGCCAGCAGTTCGATCATGAACACTGAAGCTTTCTTT.

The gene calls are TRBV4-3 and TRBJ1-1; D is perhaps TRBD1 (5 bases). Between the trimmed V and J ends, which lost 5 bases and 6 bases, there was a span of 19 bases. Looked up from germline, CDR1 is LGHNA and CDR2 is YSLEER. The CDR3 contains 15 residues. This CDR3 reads CASSSQPGGNAEAFF. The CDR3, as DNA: TGCGCCAGCAGCTCCCAGCCGGGGGGAAACGCTGAAGCTTTCTTT.

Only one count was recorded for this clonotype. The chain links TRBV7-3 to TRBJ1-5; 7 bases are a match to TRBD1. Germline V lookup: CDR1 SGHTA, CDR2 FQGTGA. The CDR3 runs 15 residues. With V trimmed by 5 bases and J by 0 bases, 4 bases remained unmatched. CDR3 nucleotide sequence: TGTGCCAGCAGCCACTACAGGGGTAGCAATCAGCCCCAGCATTTT. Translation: CASSHYRGSNQPQHF.

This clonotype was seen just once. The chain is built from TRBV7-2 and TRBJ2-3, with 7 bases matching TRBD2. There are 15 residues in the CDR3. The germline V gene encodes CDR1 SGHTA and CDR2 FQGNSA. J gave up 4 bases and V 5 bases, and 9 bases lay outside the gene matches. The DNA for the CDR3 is TGTGCCAGCAGCGGCACTGGCGGGGGATCAGATACGCAGTATTTT. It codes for CASSGTGGGSDTQYF.

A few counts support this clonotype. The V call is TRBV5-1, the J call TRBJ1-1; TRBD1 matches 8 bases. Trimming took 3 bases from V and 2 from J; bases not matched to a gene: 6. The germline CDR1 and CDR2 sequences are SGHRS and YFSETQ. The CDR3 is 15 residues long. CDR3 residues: CASSWGQVFNTEAFF. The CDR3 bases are TGCGCCAGCAGCTGGGGACAGGTTTTTAACACTGAAGCTTTCTTT.

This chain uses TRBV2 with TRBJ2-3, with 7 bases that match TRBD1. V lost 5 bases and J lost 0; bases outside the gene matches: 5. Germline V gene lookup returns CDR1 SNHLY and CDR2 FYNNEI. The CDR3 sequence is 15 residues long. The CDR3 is CASSRDSSSTDTQYF. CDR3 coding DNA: TGTGCCAGCAGTAGGGACAGCTCTAGCACAGATACGCAGTATTTT.

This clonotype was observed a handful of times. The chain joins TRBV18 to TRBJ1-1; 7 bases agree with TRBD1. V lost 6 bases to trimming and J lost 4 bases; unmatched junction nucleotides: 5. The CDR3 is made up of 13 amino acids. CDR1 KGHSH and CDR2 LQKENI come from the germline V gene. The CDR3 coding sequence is TGTGCCAGCTCCAGGGGGGCGGGCACTGAAGCTTTCTTT. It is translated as CASSRGAGTEAFF.

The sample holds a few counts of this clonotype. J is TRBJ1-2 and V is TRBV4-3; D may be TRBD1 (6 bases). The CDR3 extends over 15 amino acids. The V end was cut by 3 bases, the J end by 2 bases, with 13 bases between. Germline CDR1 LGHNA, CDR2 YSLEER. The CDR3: CASSQDDRKNYGYTF. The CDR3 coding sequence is TGCGCCAGCAGCCAGGATGACAGGAAAAACTATGGCTACACCTTC.

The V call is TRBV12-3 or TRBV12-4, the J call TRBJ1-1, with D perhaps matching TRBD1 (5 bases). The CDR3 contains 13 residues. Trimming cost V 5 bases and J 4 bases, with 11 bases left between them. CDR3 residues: CASSIGAGTEAFF. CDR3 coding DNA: TGTGCCAGCAGTATCGGGGCGGGCACTGAAGCTTTCTTT.

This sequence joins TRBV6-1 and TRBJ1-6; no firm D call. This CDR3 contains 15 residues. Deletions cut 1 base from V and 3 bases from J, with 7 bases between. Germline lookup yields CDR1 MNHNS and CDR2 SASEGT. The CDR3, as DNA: TGTGCCAGCAGTGAAGTCGGGAACTATAATTCACCCCTCCACTTT. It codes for CASSEVGNYNSPLHF.

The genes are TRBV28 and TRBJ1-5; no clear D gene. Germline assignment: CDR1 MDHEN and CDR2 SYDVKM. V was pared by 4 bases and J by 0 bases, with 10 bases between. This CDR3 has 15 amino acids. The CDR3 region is CASSSTVNSNQPQHF. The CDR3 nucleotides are TGTGCCAGCAGTTCCACAGTTAATAGCAATCAGCCCCAGCATTTT.

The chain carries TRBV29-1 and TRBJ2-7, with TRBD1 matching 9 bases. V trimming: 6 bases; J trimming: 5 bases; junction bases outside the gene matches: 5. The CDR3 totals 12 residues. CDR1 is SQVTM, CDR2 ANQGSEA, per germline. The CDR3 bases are TGCAGCGTGGAGACAGGGGGTGACGAGCAGTACTTC. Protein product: CSVETGGDEQYF.

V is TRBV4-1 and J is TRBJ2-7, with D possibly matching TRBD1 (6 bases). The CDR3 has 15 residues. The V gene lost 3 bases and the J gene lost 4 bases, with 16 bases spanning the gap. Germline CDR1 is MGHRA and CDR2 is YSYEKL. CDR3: CASSQKQGTGYEQYF. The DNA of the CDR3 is TGCGCCAGCAGCCAGAAACAGGGAACGGGTTACGAGCAGTACTTC.

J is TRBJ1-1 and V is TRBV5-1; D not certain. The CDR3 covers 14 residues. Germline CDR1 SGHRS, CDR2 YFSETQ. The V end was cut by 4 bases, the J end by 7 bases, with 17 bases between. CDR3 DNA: TGCGCCAGCAGCCCATCGACGGGAGCAGGTGAAGCTTTCTTT. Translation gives CASSPSTGAGEAFF.

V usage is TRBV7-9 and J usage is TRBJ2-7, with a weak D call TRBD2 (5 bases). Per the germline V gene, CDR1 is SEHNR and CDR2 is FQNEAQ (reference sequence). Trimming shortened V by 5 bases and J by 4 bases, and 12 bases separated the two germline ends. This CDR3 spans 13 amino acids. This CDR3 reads CASSPLDLYEQYF. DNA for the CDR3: TGTGCCAGCAGCCCGTTGGACTTGTACGAGCAGTACTTC.

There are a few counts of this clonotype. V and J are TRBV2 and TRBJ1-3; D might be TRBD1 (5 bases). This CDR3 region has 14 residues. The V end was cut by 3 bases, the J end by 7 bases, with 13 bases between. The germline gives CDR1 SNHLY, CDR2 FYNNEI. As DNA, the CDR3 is TGTGCCAGCAGTGACCGAGGGGTCCGCAACACCATATATTTT. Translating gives CASSDRGVRNTIYF. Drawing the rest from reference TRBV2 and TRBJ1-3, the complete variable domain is EPEVTQTPSHQVTQMGQEVILRCVPISNHLYFYWYRQILGQKVEFLVSFYNNEISEKSEIFDDQFSVERPDGSNFTLKIRSTKLEDSAMYFCASSDRGVRNTIYFGEGSWLTVV.